Below are 2 T cell receptor beta chains sequenced from a single sample in a study of blood T cells in healthy people across ages. Primed by a sample-barcoded 5' primer and a J-beta primer mix, a second PCR proceeded for about 7 to 11 cycles. TCRdb passed the 5' RACE reads through MiXCR, listing each CDR3 protein once. This sample yields about 760,000 distinct CDR3 sequences, of which about 25% are seen a single time; 9.4% belongs to the top ten. This same sample was also taken into another study, of T cells of mothers and their children.

The sample was blood. The receptors originated from a boy under 18 in good health.

In nucleotides, the CDR3 is TGTGCCAGCAGCTCAACCGGGGTAGCGGGAGCTCGCGAGCAGTTCTTC. Protein: CASSSTGVAGAREQFF. V and J are TRBV7-2 and TRBJ2-1, with TRBD2 matching over 9 bases. Germline V gene sequence: CDR1 SGHTA, CDR2 FQGNSA. J lost 10 bases, V lost 4 bases, and 14 bases had no gene match. CDR3 size: 16 residues.

The chain links TRBV27 to TRBJ1-2; TRBD1 agrees at 9 bases. Per germline, CDR1 MNHEY and CDR2 SMNVEV (reference sequence). J lost 3 bases, V lost 6 bases, and 11 bases had no gene match. There are 16 residues in the CDR3. CDR3 sequence: CASSHIGTGLDYGYTF. Here the CDR3 DNA reads TGTGCCAGCAGCCATATCGGGACAGGGCTTGACTATGGCTACACCTTC.